Here is one TCR beta chain with its context. Authors' processing steps: Researchers report that nucleated cell counts were estimated from reference gene primer amplification. Assay used: immunoSEQ multiplex PCR; TCRdb lists only in-frame clones, some missing. Clone size and the V and J calls come from that table; the DNA yielded D and trimming. The repertoire holds over 200,000 clones, with roughly 80% as singletons. This sample was included in a study of blood T cell repertoires in COVID-19. Study-level background: Sources were T cells, B-cell-depleted T cells, or PBMCs; the material itself was cDNA or gDNA.

Trimming took 5 bases from V and 2 from J, leaving 14 bases between them. Germline assignment: CDR1 SEHNR and CDR2 FQNEAQ (reference sequence). This CDR3 is 15 amino acids long. This receptor was taken from a human donor in a cohort sampled during active COVID-19. Sequencing was done on a sample of peripheral blood. The chain links TRBV7-9 to TRBJ2-3; a weak D match, TRBD1 (6 bases). In DNA form, the CDR3 reads TGTGCCAGCAGCCAGCGAGGGGACATCACAGATACGCAGTATTTT. It codes for CASSQRGDITDTQYF.